The entry below describes one T cell receptor (beta chain). Its cognate antigen is unknown. Libraries were prepared by immunoSEQ multiplex PCR; TCRdb keeps only in-frame clonotypes and omits some of them. Among over 100,000 clones listed, just over 90% were seen once. The data belong to a study of T cell responses to AZD1222 COVID-19 vaccine. The study's findings and limits: Among those given AZD1222, only 6 or 7 were seropositive at baseline. Once two AZD1222 doses were given, Spike-specific TCR breadth and depth went up. Spike-spanning, vaccine-associated CD4 TCRs were dominant at 160-218 and 743-854. No repertoire was sampled before or during the peak T cell response, only after it.

This receptor was obtained from an adult in good health. This specimen was peripheral blood, taken on day 0 of AZD1222 vaccination.

The DNA of the CDR3 is TGTGCCGGAACTAGCGGGGGTTACAATGAGCAGTTCTTC. Its translation: CAGTSGGYNEQFF. The V call is TRBV10-3, the J call TRBJ2-1, with 11 bases that match TRBD2. The V and J ends lost 11 bases and 4 bases, in that order; junction bases with no gene match: 4. Germline CDR1 and CDR2: ENHRY and SYGVKD. CDR3 length: 13 amino acids.